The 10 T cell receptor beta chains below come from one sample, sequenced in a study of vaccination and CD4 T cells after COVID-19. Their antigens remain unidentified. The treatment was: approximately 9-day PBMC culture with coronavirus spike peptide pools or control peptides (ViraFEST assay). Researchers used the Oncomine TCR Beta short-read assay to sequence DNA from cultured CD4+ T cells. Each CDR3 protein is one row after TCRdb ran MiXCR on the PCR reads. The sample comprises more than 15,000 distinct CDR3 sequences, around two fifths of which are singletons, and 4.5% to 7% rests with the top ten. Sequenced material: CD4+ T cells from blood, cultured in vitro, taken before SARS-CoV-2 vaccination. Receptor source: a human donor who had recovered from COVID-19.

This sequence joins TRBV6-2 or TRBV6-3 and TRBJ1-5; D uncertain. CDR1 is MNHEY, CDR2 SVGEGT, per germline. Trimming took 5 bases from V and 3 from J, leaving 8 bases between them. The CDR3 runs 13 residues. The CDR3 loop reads CASSDPLNQPQHF. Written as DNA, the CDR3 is TGTGCCAGCAGTGACCCTCTCAATCAGCCCCAGCATTTT.

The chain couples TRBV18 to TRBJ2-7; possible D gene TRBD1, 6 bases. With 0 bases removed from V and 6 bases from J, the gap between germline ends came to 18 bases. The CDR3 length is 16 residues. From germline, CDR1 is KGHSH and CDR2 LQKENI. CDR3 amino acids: CASSPPGQGMRAEQYF. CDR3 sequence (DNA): TGTGCCAGCTCACCACCTGGGCAGGGGATGAGGGCCGAGCAGTACTTC.

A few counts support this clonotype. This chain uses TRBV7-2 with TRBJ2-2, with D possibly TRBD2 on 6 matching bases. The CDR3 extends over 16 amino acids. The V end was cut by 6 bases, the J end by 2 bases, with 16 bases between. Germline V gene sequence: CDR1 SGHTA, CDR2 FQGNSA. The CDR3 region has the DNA TGTGCCAGCAGGGGAGGCGGCGGGCGCAACACCGGGGAGCTGTTTTTT. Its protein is CASRGGGGRNTGELFF.

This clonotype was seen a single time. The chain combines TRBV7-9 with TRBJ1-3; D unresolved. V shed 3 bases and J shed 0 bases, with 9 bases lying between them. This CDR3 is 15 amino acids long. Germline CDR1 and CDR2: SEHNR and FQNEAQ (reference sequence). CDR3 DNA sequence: TGTGCCAGCAGCTTGCTCGATTCCTCTGGAAACACCATATATTTT. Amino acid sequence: CASSLLDSSGNTIYF.

This CDR3 reads CATSEQMTGGHEQYF. Written as DNA, the CDR3 is TGTGCCACCAGTGAGCAGATGACAGGGGGCCACGAGCAGTACTTC. V is TRBV24-1 and J is TRBJ2-7; 10 nucleotides agree with TRBD1. From germline, CDR1 is KGHDR and CDR2 SFDVKD. The CDR3 contains 15 residues. Germline trimming cut 4 bases from V and 5 bases from J; bases unmatched to any gene: 7.

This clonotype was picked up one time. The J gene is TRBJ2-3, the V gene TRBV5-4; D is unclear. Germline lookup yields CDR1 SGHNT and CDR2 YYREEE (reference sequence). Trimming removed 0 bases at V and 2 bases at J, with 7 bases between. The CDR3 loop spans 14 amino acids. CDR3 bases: TGTGCCAGCAGCTTGGACGCCTACACAGATACGCAGTATTTT. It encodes CASSLDAYTDTQYF.

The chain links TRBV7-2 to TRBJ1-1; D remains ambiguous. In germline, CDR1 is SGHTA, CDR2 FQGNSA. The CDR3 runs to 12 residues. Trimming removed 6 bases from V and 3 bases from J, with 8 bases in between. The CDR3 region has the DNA TGTGCCAGCAGTTCAGGTTACACTGAAGCTTTCTTT. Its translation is CASSSGYTEAFF. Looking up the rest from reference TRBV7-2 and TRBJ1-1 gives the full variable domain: GAGVSQSPSNKVTEKGKDVELRCDPISGHTALYWYRQSLGQGLEFLIYFQGNSAPDKSGLPSDRFSAERTGGSVSTLTIQRTQQEDSAVYLCASSSGYTEAFFGQGTRLTVV.

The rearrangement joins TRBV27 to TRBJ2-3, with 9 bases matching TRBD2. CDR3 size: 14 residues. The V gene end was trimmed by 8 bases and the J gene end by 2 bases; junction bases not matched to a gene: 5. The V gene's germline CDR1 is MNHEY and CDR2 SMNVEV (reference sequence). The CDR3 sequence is CASGPGLATDTQYF. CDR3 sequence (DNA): TGTGCCAGCGGACCGGGACTAGCCACAGATACGCAGTATTTT.

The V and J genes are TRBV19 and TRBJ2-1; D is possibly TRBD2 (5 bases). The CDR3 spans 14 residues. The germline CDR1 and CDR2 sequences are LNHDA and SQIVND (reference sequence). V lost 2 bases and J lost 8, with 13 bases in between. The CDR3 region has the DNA TGTGCCAGTAGTATAAGTTGGGAGAGACATGAGCAGTTCTTC. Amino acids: CASSISWERHEQFF. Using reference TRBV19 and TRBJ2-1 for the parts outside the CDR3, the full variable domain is DGGITQSPKYLFRKEGQNVTLSCEQNLNHDAMYWYRQDPGQGLRLIYYSQIVNDFQKGDIAEGYSVSREKKESFPLTVTSAQKNPTAFYLCASSISWERHEQFFGPGTRLTVL.

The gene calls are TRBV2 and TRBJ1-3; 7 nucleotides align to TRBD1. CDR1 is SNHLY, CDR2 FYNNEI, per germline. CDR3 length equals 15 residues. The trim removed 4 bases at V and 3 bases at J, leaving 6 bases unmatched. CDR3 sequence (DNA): TGTGCCAGCAGTGCGATGACAGGGTTTGGAAACACCATATATTTT. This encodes CASSAMTGFGNTIYF.